These 14 T cell receptor beta chains originate from one sample sequenced in a study of cytomegalovirus exposure and HLA in healthy donors. It was with 60 Vbeta and 13 Jbeta primers that the PCR ran. Method: immunoSEQ multiplex PCR; TCRdb's copy keeps in-frame clones and lacks some. Of 110,000 to 150,000 clones listed, 77% were seen once; the top ten hold roughly 3.7%. Sequencing input: PBMCs. The origin of the receptors is a male donor in good health and CMV-seronegative.

V gene TRBV7-9 combines with J gene TRBJ2-7; D is undetermined. Trimming stripped 5 bases from V and 0 bases from J, with 11 bases between. The CDR3 consists of 14 residues. Germline V gene data show CDR1 as SEHNR and CDR2 as FQNEAQ (reference sequence). CDR3 residues: CASSPTRSSYEQYF. CDR3 nucleotides: TGTGCCAGCAGCCCCACAAGGAGCTCCTACGAGCAGTACTTC.

The rearrangement links TRBV7-8 to TRBJ1-2, with a weak D call TRBD1 (6 bases). Germline values: CDR1 SGHVS, CDR2 FQNEAQ. Trimming cost V 1 base and J 4 bases, with 10 bases left between them. CDR3 length: 14 residues. CDR3 loop: CASSLVGQSYGYTF. CDR3 nucleotides: TGTGCCAGCAGCTTAGTTGGACAGTCCTATGGCTACACCTTC.

This rearrangement joins TRBV6-5 to TRBJ1-5; 10 nucleotides match TRBD1. Germline V gene lookup returns CDR1 MNHEY and CDR2 SVGAGI. The CDR3 runs 15 residues. The V segment lost 6 bases and the J segment 4 bases; nucleotides outside the gene matches: 6. This CDR3 reads CASSRDRGRNQPQHF. As DNA, the CDR3 is TGTGCCAGCAGCCGAGACAGGGGGCGAAATCAGCCCCAGCATTTT.

This clone was counted a few times. As DNA, the CDR3 is TGTGCCAGCAGCGCGGGACAGGGGGAAGAGACCCAGTACTTC. Its translation is CASSAGQGEETQYF. The chain joins TRBV11-3 to TRBJ2-5; 11 nucleotides align to TRBD1. The CDR3 has 14 amino acids. Trimming at V came to 5 bases and at J to 3 bases, leaving 2 bases not matched to a gene. Germline CDR1 is SGHNT and CDR2 is YENEEA.

The chain links TRBV9 to TRBJ1-6, with D unclear. The CDR3 totals 14 residues. In germline, CDR1 is SGDLS, CDR2 YYNGEE. V lost 0 bases and J lost 7, with 8 bases in between. The DNA for the CDR3 is TGTGCCAGCAGCGTAGCTACTTCCAATTCACCCCTCCACTTT. Its translation: CASSVATSNSPLHF.

The V call is TRBV7-3, the J call TRBJ1-1; a weak D match, TRBD1 (6 bases). The germline CDR1 and CDR2 sequences are SGHTA and FQGTGA. The CDR3 is 17 residues long. The germline V and J ends were trimmed by 5 bases and 5 bases, with 24 bases remaining between them. The CDR3: CASSPTPIQGVRTEAFF. The CDR3 nucleotides are TGTGCCAGCAGCCCCACCCCAATACAGGGAGTGAGAACTGAAGCTTTCTTT.

There are a few counts of this clone. The chain is built from TRBV6-6 and TRBJ1-1; D gene ambiguous. V shed 2 bases and J shed 2 bases, with 6 bases lying between them. Germline V gene lookup returns CDR1 MNHNY and CDR2 SVGAGI (reference sequence). The CDR3 totals 13 residues. In DNA, the CDR3 is TGTGCCAGCAGTTACCGACAAAACACTGAAGCTTTCTTT. Protein product: CASSYRQNTEAFF.

This clone showed up just once. The genes are TRBV2 and TRBJ2-7, with 12 bases aligning to TRBD2. The CDR3 loop spans 13 amino acids. Germline-derived CDR1 and CDR2 are SNHLY and FYNNEI. V lost 9 bases and J lost 3; bases outside the gene matches: 3. DNA of the CDR3: TGTGCCAGTTTGACTAGCGGGAGCTACGAGCAGTACTTC. Encoded protein: CASLTSGSYEQYF. The full variable domain, in which reference TRBV2 and TRBJ2-7 provide the parts outside the CDR3, is EPEVTQTPSHQVTQMGQEVILRCVPISNHLYFYWYRQILGQKVEFLVSFYNNEISEKSEIFDDQFSVERPDGSNFTLKIRSTKLEDSAMYFCASLTSGSYEQYFGPGTRLTVT.

The rearrangement uses TRBV4-1 and TRBJ2-5, with no clear D. This CDR3 has 14 amino acids. Germline V gene data show CDR1 as MGHRA and CDR2 as YSYEKL. V shed 1 base and J shed 4 bases, with 10 bases lying between them. CDR3 amino acids: CASSQGEVGETQYF. CDR3 DNA sequence: TGCGCCAGCAGCCAAGGAGAGGTAGGAGAGACCCAGTACTTC.

The V gene is TRBV6-1, the J gene TRBJ1-1, with D possibly matching TRBD1 (5 bases). From germline, CDR1 is MNHNS and CDR2 SASEGT. The CDR3 consists of 14 residues. Trimming stripped 6 bases from V and 6 bases from J, with 17 bases between. The chain's CDR3 is CASRLGGGFAEAFF. The CDR3 nucleotides read TGTGCCAGCAGACTCGGGGGGGGATTTGCTGAAGCTTTCTTT.

The DNA for the CDR3 is TGCAGCGGCCAGGGATCGGCAACTAATGAAAAACTGTTTTTT. Protein sequence: CSGQGSATNEKLFF. The chain is built from TRBV29-1 and TRBJ1-4; D is perhaps TRBD1 (5 bases). This CDR3 has 14 residues. The germline V and J ends were trimmed by 7 bases and 0 bases, with 12 bases remaining between them. CDR1 and CDR2 (germline): SQVTM, ANQGSEA.

This clone was picked up a small number of times. The chain links TRBV7-9 to TRBJ2-1; 10 bases are a match to TRBD1. The CDR3 length is 17 residues. With 3 bases clipped from V and 2 bases from J, the junction kept 7 bases outside the gene matches. Germline lookup yields CDR1 SEHNR and CDR2 FQNEAQ (reference sequence). DNA for the CDR3: TGTGCCAGCAGCTTCGCAGGAGGGACAGGGGCCTACAATGAGCAGTTCTTC. Amino acids: CASSFAGGTGAYNEQFF.

The gene calls are TRBV9 and TRBJ1-1; no firm D call. V was trimmed by 3 bases and J by 2 bases, leaving 14 bases between them. The CDR3 is 15 residues long. Germline loops: CDR1 SGDLS, CDR2 YYNGEE. Here the CDR3 reads CASSARGPSNTEAFF. CDR3 nucleotide sequence: TGTGCCAGCAGCGCCCGTGGGCCCTCAAACACTGAAGCTTTCTTT.

The chain carries TRBV4-2 and TRBJ2-3; 8 nucleotides match TRBD2. CDR3 length equals 19 residues. CDR1 and CDR2 (germline): LGHNA, YNFKEQ. V shed 0 bases and J 7 bases; nucleotides not matched to a gene: 18. As DNA, the CDR3 is TGTGCCAGCAGCCAAGAAAATTTAGGTCGGGAGGGCCGGATGAATACGCAGTATTTT. Its protein product is CASSQENLGREGRMNTQYF.